This TCR beta chain came from a study of Ad26.COV2.S vaccination and SARS-CoV-2 variants. The CDR3 totals 13 residues. CDR1 and CDR2 (germline): KGHDR, SFDVKD. V was shortened by 4 bases and J by 6 bases, with 9 bases between the two germline ends. Findings and limits, study-wide: People who got the vaccine or the placebo had similar non-spike TCR breadth. Analyses that measured TCR breadth and depth may have underestimated total T cell responses. Substantial post-vaccination breadth of spike-specific CD8+ and CD4+ T cell responses was reported.

A word on this clone: Its target is unknown.

The protocol was immunoSEQ multiplex PCR, while the TCRdb copy is restricted to in-frame clones and leaves out a portion. This table has around 140,000 clones, about nine tenths appearing once. The sequencing here drew on peripheral blood, taken after recovery from COVID-19. This clonotype was sampled from a human donor who had recovered from COVID-19. The rearrangement joins TRBV24-1 to TRBJ2-1, with D tentatively TRBD1 or TRBD2 (5 bases each). CDR3 sequence (DNA): TGTGCCACCAGTGAGGGGGACGGCAATGAGCAGTTCTTC. Its translation: CATSEGDGNEQFF.